These 28 T cell receptor beta chains originate from one sample sequenced in a study of blood T cell repertoires in COVID-19. Using immunoSEQ multiplex PCR, the repertoire was profiled, and TCRdb retains in-frame clones only, with some absent. The sample lists some 29,000 clones, 60% to 80% occurring once. The specimen was peripheral blood. All receptors derive from a woman in her 70s with acute or convalescent COVID-19.

This sequence joins TRBV27 and TRBJ2-7; 9 bases fit TRBD2. The CDR3 is 17 residues long. Trimming took 0 bases from V and 4 from J; bases not matched to a gene: 10. Germline V gene lookup returns CDR1 MNHEY and CDR2 SMNVEV (reference sequence). Written as DNA, the CDR3 is TGTGCCAGCAGTTTATCGGGCGGGAGGGCTTTAGGTTACGAGCAGTACTTC. Its protein is CASSLSGGRALGYEQYF.

This clone was observed a few times. The chain recombines TRBV28 with TRBJ1-6; TRBD1 matches 12 bases. This CDR3 has 15 residues. From germline, CDR1 is MDHEN and CDR2 SYDVKM. V dropped 6 bases and J dropped 7; count of bases not matched to a gene: 4. The CDR3 nucleotides read TGTGCCAGCAGGGGACAGGGGGCGCAAAATTCACCCCTCCACTTT. Translated, it gives CASRGQGAQNSPLHF.

The chain has TRBV6-5 and TRBJ2-3, with 8 bases that match TRBD2. Trimming removed 5 bases from V and 3 bases from J; junction bases left unmatched: 4. The CDR3 contains 14 residues. Germline V gene data show CDR1 as MNHEY and CDR2 as SVGAGI. The CDR3, as DNA: TGTGCCAGCAGTCGGGGACTAGAAACAGATACGCAGTATTTT. Translated, it gives CASSRGLETDTQYF.

The chain couples TRBV7-8 to TRBJ1-3, with a possible D match to TRBD1 (6 bases). CDR3 size: 13 residues. Germline V gives CDR1 SGHVS, CDR2 FQNEAQ. The V end lost 5 bases, the J end lost 2 bases, and 7 bases lay between the germline ends. DNA of the CDR3: TGTGCCAGCAGCCGGACAGCTGGAAACACCATATATTTT. It translates to CASSRTAGNTIYF.

The genes are TRBV24-1 and TRBJ1-2; D is ambiguous. Germline V gene lookup returns CDR1 KGHDR and CDR2 SFDVKD. This CDR3 is built from 11 residues. Between the trimmed V and J ends, which lost 1 base and 8 bases, there was a span of 4 bases. In nucleotides, the CDR3 is TGTGCCACCAGTGATTTTCGGGGCTACACCTTC. This sequence encodes CATSDFRGYTF.

The chain employs TRBV2 and TRBJ2-5; no clear D gene. The CDR3 sequence is 13 residues long. V lost 3 bases to trimming and J lost 1 base, with 6 bases between them. CDR1 and CDR2 (germline): SNHLY, FYNNEI. The CDR3 sequence: CASSENGQETQYF. CDR3 in DNA: TGTGCCAGCAGTGAGAACGGCCAAGAGACCCAGTACTTC.

The rearrangement links TRBV4-3 to TRBJ2-3; a weak D match, TRBD2 (5 bases). The CDR3 loop spans 14 amino acids. Germline V gene data show CDR1 as LGHNA and CDR2 as YSLEER. Deletions cut 3 bases from V and 2 bases from J, with 9 bases between. The CDR3 loop is CASSHGRDTDTQYF. For the CDR3, the DNA is TGCGCCAGCAGCCATGGGAGAGACACAGATACGCAGTATTTT.

The table lists this clone with a few counts. The chain combines TRBV29-1 with TRBJ2-1, with a possible D match to TRBD2 (6 bases). V dropped 7 bases and J dropped 5 bases, with 9 bases sitting between them. CDR3 length: 11 amino acids. Germline V CDR1 and CDR2: SQVTM, ANQGSEA. CDR3 coding DNA: TGCAGCGCCAGACTAGACAATGAGCAGTTCTTC. As protein: CSARLDNEQFF.

Here the CDR3 DNA reads TGCGCCAGCAGCCAACGTTGGGGGGGTGAAAAACTGTTTTTT. Its protein product is CASSQRWGGEKLFF. This chain uses TRBV4-1 with TRBJ1-4; possibly TRBD1 for D (5 bases). There are 14 residues in the CDR3. Germline V gene lookup returns CDR1 MGHRA and CDR2 YSYEKL. V was cut by 2 bases and J by 7 bases, with 11 bases left in between.

The V call is TRBV7-6, the J call TRBJ2-2; no reliable D call. Germline assignment: CDR1 SGHVS and CDR2 FNYEAQ. The CDR3 consists of 16 residues. The V end lost 0 bases, the J end lost 0 bases, and 8 bases lay between the germline ends. In DNA form, the CDR3 reads TGTGCCAGCAGCTTAGCGCTTCAGGCGAACACCGGGGAGCTGTTTTTT. The encoded protein is CASSLALQANTGELFF.

Notes on this clone: The junction and the germline gene differ at one end; a read error may be behind it. The rearrangement joins TRBV5-4 to TRBJ2-7; TRBD1 might be the D (8 bases). CDR3 length: 17 amino acids. Germline V gene lookup returns CDR1 SGHNT and CDR2 YYREEE (reference sequence). CDR3 DNA sequence: TGTGCCAGCAGCTTGGGTTACAGGGGGGGACTCTCCAACGAGCAGTACTTC. Protein sequence: CASSLGYRGGLSNEQYF.

The chain links TRBV19 to TRBJ1-6; TRBD1 agrees at 10 bases. V was pared by 5 bases and J by 11 bases, with 9 bases of the junction left unmatched. Germline V gene sequence: CDR1 LNHDA, CDR2 SQIVND (reference sequence). This CDR3 region has 15 residues. Here the CDR3 reads CASSVPGQGPTPLHF. The CDR3 bases are TGTGCCAGTAGTGTCCCGGGACAGGGGCCCACACCCCTCCACTTT.

The V call is TRBV5-1, the J call TRBJ2-1; weak D call: TRBD2 (6 bases). Trimming removed 2 bases at V and 8 bases at J, with 20 bases between. Germline V gene data show CDR1 as SGHRS and CDR2 as YFSETQ. This CDR3 has 16 residues. In DNA, the CDR3 is TGCGCCAGCAGCTTTGCCCTGGCTAGCGAGGTATATGAGCAGTTCTTC. It specifies CASSFALASEVYEQFF.

The chain links TRBV6-5 to TRBJ1-3, with TRBD1 matching 7 bases. J was trimmed by 2 bases and V by 6 bases; bases with no gene match: 7. Germline CDR1 reads MNHEY; CDR2 reads SVGAGI. The CDR3 consists of 15 residues. In DNA, the CDR3 is TGTGCCAGCAGCCTCTCCGACAGGGCTGGAAACACCATATATTTT. It encodes CASSLSDRAGNTIYF.

The chain recombines TRBV4-3 with TRBJ2-1; 11 nucleotides line up with TRBD2. Per germline, CDR1 LGHNA and CDR2 YSLEER. The trim removed 0 bases at V and 1 base at J, leaving 14 bases unmatched. The CDR3 is 21 amino acids. CDR3 region: CASSQDFYSGGAGGSYNEQFF. CDR3 DNA sequence: TGCGCCAGCAGCCAAGATTTCTATAGCGGGGGGGCCGGGGGATCCTACAATGAGCAGTTCTTC.

The V call is TRBV29-1, the J call TRBJ1-1; D is possibly TRBD1 (5 bases). The CDR3 is made up of 11 amino acids. Germline V CDR1 and CDR2: SQVTM, ANQGSEA. V gave up 4 bases and J gave up 4 bases, with 7 bases separating them. The CDR3 spells CSVARGTEAFF. The DNA of the CDR3 is TGCAGCGTTGCTAGGGGCACTGAAGCTTTCTTT.

This clone was recorded at least ten times. V usage is TRBV7-2 and J usage is TRBJ1-5; TRBD1 aligns across 7 bases. J was trimmed by 4 bases and V by 3 bases; bases with no gene match: 9. The CDR3 sequence is 16 residues long. Germline V gives CDR1 SGHTA, CDR2 FQGNSA. CDR3 protein: CASSFTGTASNQPQHF. DNA of the CDR3: TGTGCCAGCAGCTTTACCGGGACAGCCTCTAATCAGCCCCAGCATTTT.

This sequence joins TRBV27 and TRBJ2-6; possibly TRBD1 for D (6 bases). CDR1 is MNHEY and CDR2 is SMNVEV in the germline V gene (reference sequence). The CDR3 has 18 residues. The V and J ends lost 5 bases and 4 bases respectively, with 21 bases between them. This CDR3 is CASSQYQDRLLGANVLTF. Here the CDR3 DNA reads TGTGCCAGCAGTCAATATCAGGACAGACTGTTGGGGGCCAACGTCCTGACTTTC. Together with reference TRBV27 and TRBJ2-6, the CDR3 gives the full variable domain: EAQVTQNPRYLITVTGKKLTVTCSQNMNHEYMSWYRQDPGLGLRQIYYSMNVEVTDKGDVPEGYKVSRKEKRNFPLILESPSPNQTSLYFCASSQYQDRLLGANVLTFGAGSRLTVL.

V is TRBV3-1 (or the pseudogene TRBV3-2) and J is TRBJ2-2, with D possibly being TRBD1 (8 bases). The CDR3 consists of 16 residues. Germline CDR1 and CDR2: LGHDT and YNNKEL (reference sequence). Trimming removed 2 bases at V and 4 bases at J, with 14 bases between. The CDR3 here is CASSQYRGGGTGELFF. The CDR3 bases are TGTGCCAGCAGCCAATACAGGGGGGGAGGCACCGGGGAGCTGTTTTTT.

This clone was counted a few times. V gene TRBV9 combines with J gene TRBJ2-5, with D possibly being TRBD2 (6 bases). V lost 4 bases and J lost 5, with 15 bases in between. Germline V gene sequence: CDR1 SGDLS, CDR2 YYNGEE. The CDR3 runs to 14 residues. CDR3 region: CASSQGGTGETQYF. The DNA for the CDR3 is TGTGCCAGCAGCCAAGGCGGGACTGGGGAGACCCAGTACTTC.

This chain uses TRBV2 with TRBJ1-4; possibly TRBD1 for D (6 bases). Germline V gene data show CDR1 as SNHLY and CDR2 as FYNNEI. The CDR3 sequence is 14 residues long. V was trimmed by 9 bases and J by 8 bases, leaving 19 bases between them. CDR3 residues: CASRLQGFWEKLFF. The CDR3 nucleotides read TGTGCCAGTAGACTTCAGGGGTTTTGGGAAAAACTGTTTTTT.

This chain uses TRBV7-3 with TRBJ2-7, with 11 bases fitting TRBD2. Germline CDR1 and CDR2: SGHTA and FQGTGA. V was pared by 2 bases and J by 3 bases, with 3 bases of the junction left unmatched. This CDR3 spans 15 amino acids. The CDR3 DNA reads TGTGCCAGCAGCTTATCCGGGACTAGCGGCTACGAGCAGTACTTC. Protein sequence: CASSLSGTSGYEQYF.

The V gene is TRBV6-5, the J gene TRBJ2-1; the D gene is possibly TRBD2 (5 bases). Looked up from germline, CDR1 is MNHEY and CDR2 is SVGAGI. The CDR3 has 15 amino acids. The V gene lost 5 bases and the J gene lost 2 bases, with 13 bases spanning the gap. The CDR3 spells CASSPLSGTYNEQFF. The DNA for the CDR3 is TGTGCCAGCAGTCCCCTAAGCGGAACCTACAATGAGCAGTTCTTC.

Comment on this clone: The junction does not match germline at one end; this may be a read error. The chain recombines TRBV7-7 with TRBJ2-3; D ambiguous. Per germline, CDR1 SSHAT and CDR2 FNYEAQ (reference sequence). The CDR3 spans 15 residues. CDR3: CASSLSTHGTDTQYF. DNA of the CDR3: TGTGCTAGCAGCTTATCTACCCATGGCACAGATACGCAGTATTTT.

The CDR3 spells CASTERRAGPIEAFF. The CDR3 coding sequence is TGTGCCAGCACCGAGAGACGAGCAGGCCCGATTGAAGCTTTCTTT. The chain combines TRBV2 with TRBJ1-1; D unclear. This CDR3 contains 15 residues. CDR1 SNHLY and CDR2 FYNNEI come from the germline V gene. V dropped 7 bases and J dropped 7 bases, with 22 bases sitting between them.

This chain joins TRBV29-1 and TRBJ2-1, with 8 nucleotides matching TRBD1. Losses at the gene ends were 2 bases for V and 8 bases for J; bases not matched to a gene: 8. The CDR3 is made up of 14 amino acids. CDR1 is SQVTM, CDR2 ANQGSEA, per germline. The CDR3 DNA reads TGCAGCGTTGAAATGGGCCGGACAGGGCATGAGCAGTTCTTC. Its protein is CSVEMGRTGHEQFF.

CDR3 residues: CASKGLAVSYEQYF. The CDR3 coding sequence is TGTGCCAGCAAGGGACTAGCGGTCTCCTACGAGCAGTACTTC. The V call is TRBV6-5, the J call TRBJ2-7, with 11 bases aligning to TRBD2. This CDR3 is built from 14 residues. The junction had 2 bases not matched to a gene; V was cut back by 7 bases and J by 0 bases. Germline CDR1 is MNHEY and CDR2 is SVGAGI.

This rearrangement joins TRBV2 to TRBJ2-7; 9 nucleotides match TRBD2. CDR1 and CDR2 (germline): SNHLY, FYNNEI. The trim removed 7 bases at V and 4 bases at J, leaving 11 bases unmatched. The length of the CDR3 is 15 residues. In DNA, the CDR3 is TGTGCCAGCACCCAAGGGGCGGGAGGGGTATACGAGCAGTACTTC. Translated: CASTQGAGGVYEQYF.